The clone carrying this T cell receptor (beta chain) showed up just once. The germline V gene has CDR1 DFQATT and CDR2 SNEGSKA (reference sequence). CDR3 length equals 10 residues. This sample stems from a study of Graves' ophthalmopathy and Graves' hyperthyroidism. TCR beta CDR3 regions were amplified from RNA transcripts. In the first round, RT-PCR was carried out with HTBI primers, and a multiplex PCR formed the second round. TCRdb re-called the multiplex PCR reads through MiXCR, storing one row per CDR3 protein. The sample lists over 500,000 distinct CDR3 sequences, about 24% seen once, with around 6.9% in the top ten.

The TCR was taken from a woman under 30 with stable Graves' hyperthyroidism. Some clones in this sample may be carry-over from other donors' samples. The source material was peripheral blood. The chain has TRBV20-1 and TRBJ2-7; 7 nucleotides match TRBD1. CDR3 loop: CSTGAYEQYF. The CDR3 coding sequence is TGCAGCACAGGGGCATACGAGCAGTACTTC.